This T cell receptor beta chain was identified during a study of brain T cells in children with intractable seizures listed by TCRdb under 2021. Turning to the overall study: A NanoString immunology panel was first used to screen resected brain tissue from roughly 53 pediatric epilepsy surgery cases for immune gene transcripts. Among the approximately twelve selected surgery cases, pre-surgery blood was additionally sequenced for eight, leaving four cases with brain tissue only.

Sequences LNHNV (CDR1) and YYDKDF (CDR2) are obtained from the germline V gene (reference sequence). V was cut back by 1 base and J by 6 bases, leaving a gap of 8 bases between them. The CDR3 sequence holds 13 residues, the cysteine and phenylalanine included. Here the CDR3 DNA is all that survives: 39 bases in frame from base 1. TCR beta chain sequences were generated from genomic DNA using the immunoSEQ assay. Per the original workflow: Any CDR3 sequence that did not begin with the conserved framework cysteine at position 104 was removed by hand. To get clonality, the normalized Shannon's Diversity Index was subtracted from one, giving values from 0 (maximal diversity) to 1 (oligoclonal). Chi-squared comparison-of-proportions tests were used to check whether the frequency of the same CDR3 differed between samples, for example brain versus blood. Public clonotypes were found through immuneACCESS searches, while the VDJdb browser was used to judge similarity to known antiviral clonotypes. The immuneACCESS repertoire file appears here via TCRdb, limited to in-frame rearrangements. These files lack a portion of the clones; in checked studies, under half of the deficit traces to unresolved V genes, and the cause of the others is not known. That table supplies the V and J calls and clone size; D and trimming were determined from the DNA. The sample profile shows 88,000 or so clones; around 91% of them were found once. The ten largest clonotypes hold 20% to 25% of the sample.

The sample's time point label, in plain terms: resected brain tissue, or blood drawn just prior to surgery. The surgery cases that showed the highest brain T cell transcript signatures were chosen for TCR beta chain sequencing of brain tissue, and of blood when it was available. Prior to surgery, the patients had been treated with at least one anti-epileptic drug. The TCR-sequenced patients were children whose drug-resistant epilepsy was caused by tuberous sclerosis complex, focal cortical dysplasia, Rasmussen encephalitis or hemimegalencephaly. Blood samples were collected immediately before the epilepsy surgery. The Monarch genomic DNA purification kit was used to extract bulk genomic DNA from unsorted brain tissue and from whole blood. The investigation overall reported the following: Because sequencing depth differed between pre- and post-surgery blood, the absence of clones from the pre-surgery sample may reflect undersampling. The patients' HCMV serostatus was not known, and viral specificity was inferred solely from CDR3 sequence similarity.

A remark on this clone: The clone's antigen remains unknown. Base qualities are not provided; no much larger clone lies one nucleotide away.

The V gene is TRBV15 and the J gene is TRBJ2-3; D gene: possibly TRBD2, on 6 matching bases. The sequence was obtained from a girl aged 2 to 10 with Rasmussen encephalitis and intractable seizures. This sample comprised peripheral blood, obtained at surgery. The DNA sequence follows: TGTGCCACCAGCAGAGCGGGGGAGGATACGCAGTATTTT. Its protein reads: CATSRAGEDTQYF.